The T cell receptor (beta chain) under discussion was sequenced for a study of cytomegalovirus exposure and HLA in healthy donors. Study as a whole: An earlier analysis identified under 130 million unique TCR beta sequences in about 180 million T cells.

Points from the study as a whole: Rarity characterized most TCR sequences, yet some public TCRs appeared in many donors. Later on, an analysis found that several of the most significant clusters appeared to be linked to common viral pathogens, which included parvovirus B19.

In regard to this clone: Its target is unknown.

The PCR employed 60 Vbeta primers together with 13 Jbeta primers. Data came from immunoSEQ multiplex PCR; TCRdb stores just in-frame clones and leaves some out. The sample has 150,000 or so clones, around 68% seen once. Germline loops: CDR1 ENHRY, CDR2 SYGVKD. This CDR3 has 14 amino acids. Trimming cost V 7 bases and J 2 bases, with 14 bases left between them. J is TRBJ1-2 and V is TRBV10-3; D is possibly TRBD1 (5 bases). Sample: PBMCs. The receptor comes from a man aged 25-45 years in good health and CMV-seropositive. The CDR3 reads CAITQTAENYGYTF. CDR3 DNA sequence: TGTGCCATCACCCAGACAGCCGAGAACTATGGCTACACCTTC.